The 27 T cell receptor beta chains presented below share a single source sample, sequenced in a study of control samples from healthy donors and cancer patients. Using immunoSEQ multiplex PCR, the repertoire was profiled, and TCRdb retains in-frame clones only, with some absent. In the table there are more than 20,000 clones, roughly 90% of which are singletons. Material: PBMCs. The receptors derive from a man aged 45 to 65 with lung cancer.

V is TRBV7-9 and J is TRBJ1-2, with 9 positions matching TRBD1. The CDR3 has 12 amino acids. The junction had 2 bases not matched to a gene; V was cut back by 5 bases and J by 7 bases. Germline assignment: CDR1 SEHNR and CDR2 FQNEAQ (reference sequence). As DNA, the CDR3 is TGTGCCAGCAGCAAGACAGGGGGTGGCTACACCTTC. It codes for CASSKTGGGYTF.

V usage is TRBV6-6 and J usage is TRBJ1-2, with D possibly TRBD1 on 6 matching bases. The CDR3 sequence is 13 residues long. V shed 2 bases and J shed 5 bases, with 9 bases lying between them. The germline V gene encodes CDR1 MNHNY and CDR2 SVGAGI (reference sequence). This CDR3 is CASSYRGEYGYTF. The DNA for the CDR3 is TGTGCCAGCAGTTACAGGGGGGAGTATGGCTACACCTTC.

The gene calls are TRBV11-2 and TRBJ2-1; TRBD1 aligns across 8 bases. Germline CDR1 is SGHAT and CDR2 is FQNNGV. J lost 4 bases, V lost 5 bases, and 7 bases had no gene match. This CDR3 comprises 15 residues. CDR3 bases: TGTGCCAGCAGCCGGACAGGGCTCCATTACAATGAGCAGTTCTTC. It codes for CASSRTGLHYNEQFF.

The chain employs TRBV5-1 and TRBJ2-1; tentative D call: TRBD1 (5 bases). CDR1 and CDR2 (germline): SGHRS, YFSETQ. There are 16 residues in the CDR3. Trimming took off 0 bases at V and 1 base at J, with 11 bases between the two ends. The CDR3 DNA reads as TGCGCCAGCAGCTTGGCCGCAGGGTCTTCCTACAATGAGCAGTTCTTC. It yields the protein CASSLAAGSSYNEQFF.

The CDR3, as DNA: TGTGCCAGCAGCCAAGAAGAGGGACAGCCCCAGCATTTT. The encoded protein is CASSQEEGQPQHF. The chain employs TRBV3-1 (or the pseudogene TRBV3-2) and TRBJ1-5; D uncertain. Germline V gives CDR1 LGHDT, CDR2 YNNKEL (reference sequence). The CDR3 covers 13 residues. Trimming cost V 0 bases and J 7 bases, with 7 bases left between them.

The chain joins TRBV28 to TRBJ1-2, with D perhaps matching TRBD1 (5 bases). V was cut by 3 bases and J by 8 bases, with 16 bases left in between. The CDR3 runs to 14 residues. Germline CDR1 and CDR2: MDHEN and SYDVKM. DNA of the CDR3: TGTGCCAGCAGTTTTGAGGGGTCAGGGCCCGGCTACACCTTC. It encodes CASSFEGSGPGYTF.

The genes are TRBV5-5 and TRBJ2-7, with D perhaps matching TRBD2 (5 bases). The length of the CDR3 is 13 residues. Trimming stripped 4 bases from V and 5 bases from J, with 13 bases between. From germline, CDR1 is SGHKS and CDR2 YYEKEE (reference sequence). The chain's CDR3 is CASSAGFGHEQYF. The CDR3 DNA is TGTGCCAGCAGCGCGGGCTTCGGCCACGAGCAGTACTTC.

The chain uses TRBV12-3 or TRBV12-4 and TRBJ2-2; D not certain. This CDR3 region has 13 residues. Between the trimmed V and J ends, which lost 9 bases and 0 bases, there was a span of 8 bases. CDR3 sequence: CASVWSNTGELFF. The DNA of the CDR3 is TGTGCCAGTGTATGGTCGAACACCGGGGAGCTGTTTTTT.

V and J are TRBV30 and TRBJ1-5, with TRBD1 matching 10 bases. V was pared by 0 bases and J by 6 bases, with 5 bases of the junction left unmatched. Germline CDR1 and CDR2: GTSNPN and SVGIG (reference sequence). The CDR3 spans 15 residues. The CDR3 bases are TGTGCCTGGAGTGTCGGACAGGGGGAGAGTCAGCCCCAGCATTTT. Translation gives CAWSVGQGESQPQHF. The full variable domain, with the rest looked up from reference TRBV30 and TRBJ1-5, is SQTIHQWPATLVQPVGSPLSLECTVEGTSNPNLYWYRQAAGRGLQLLFYSVGIGQISSEVPQNLSASRPQDRQFILSSKKLLLSDSGFYLCAWSVGQGESQPQHFGDGTRLSIL.

Note on this clone: One end of the junction fails to match germline, which may point to a read error. The chain employs TRBV7-7 and TRBJ2-2; tentatively, D is TRBD2 (5 bases). Per germline, CDR1 SSHAT and CDR2 FNYEAQ (reference sequence). The CDR3 runs to 14 residues. The CDR3 protein is CASSSEGEVGELFF. CDR3 bases: TGTGCTAGCAGCTCCGAGGGAGAGGTCGGGGAGCTGTTTTTT.

The gene calls are TRBV10-3 and TRBJ2-3, with D possibly called TRBD1 or TRBD2 (5 bases each). The V end was cut by 2 bases, the J end by 8 bases, with 11 bases between. The CDR3 spans 13 residues. Per the germline V gene, CDR1 is ENHRY and CDR2 is SYGVKD. The CDR3 DNA sequence: TGTGCCATCAGTGAGGTGGGGGAAGGTACGCAGTATTTT. Translated, it gives CAISEVGEGTQYF.

The chain joins TRBV3-1 (or the pseudogene TRBV3-2) to TRBJ2-7; TRBD1 aligns across 8 bases. V trimming: 3 bases; J trimming: 0 bases; junction bases outside the gene matches: 4. Germline loops: CDR1 LGHDT, CDR2 YNNKEL (reference sequence). The CDR3 covers 15 residues. The CDR3 DNA follows: TGTGCCAGCAGCCATTCCGGGACAGGCTCCTACGAGCAGTACTTC. Translating it yields CASSHSGTGSYEQYF.

The chain links TRBV7-6 to TRBJ2-1, with TRBD1 matching 11 bases. Germline V gives CDR1 SGHVS, CDR2 FNYEAQ. J gave up 9 bases and V 4 bases, and 8 bases lay outside the gene matches. The CDR3 contains 15 residues. As DNA, the CDR3 is TGTGCCAGCAGCTCGACCGGGACAGGGGGGGTTGAGCAGTTCTTC. Translating it yields CASSSTGTGGVEQFF.

The chain uses TRBV7-6 and TRBJ1-2; 9 bases match TRBD1. The CDR3 consists of 15 residues. Germline V gene lookup returns CDR1 SGHVS and CDR2 FNYEAQ. V shed 5 bases, J shed 5 bases, and the junction held 9 bases outside the gene matches. CDR3 nucleotide sequence: TGTGCCAGCAGCACCCGTCCCGGGACAGGGTATGGCTACACCTTC. It encodes CASSTRPGTGYGYTF.

The chain is built from TRBV19 and TRBJ1-1; 9 bases align to TRBD1. The CDR3 is 16 amino acids. V lost 5 bases to trimming and J lost 3 bases; unmatched junction nucleotides: 10. Per the germline V gene, CDR1 is LNHDA and CDR2 is SQIVND (reference sequence). The CDR3 DNA follows: TGTGCCAGTAGTGTCCGGGACAGGGCTAGTGACACTGAAGCTTTCTTT. Amino acids: CASSVRDRASDTEAFF.

The chain uses TRBV19 and TRBJ1-3; D is unresolved. CDR3 length: 14 amino acids. Germline lookup yields CDR1 LNHDA and CDR2 SQIVND (reference sequence). Trimming stripped 2 bases from V and 0 bases from J, with 5 bases between. The CDR3 region is CASSISLSGNTIYF. CDR3 nucleotides: TGTGCCAGTAGTATAAGCCTCTCTGGAAACACCATATATTTT.

A single count supports this clone. This chain connects TRBV3-1 (or the pseudogene TRBV3-2) to TRBJ2-1, with D uncertain. With 4 bases removed from V and 3 bases from J, the gap between germline ends came to 4 bases. Germline values: CDR1 LGHDT, CDR2 YNNKEL (reference sequence). The CDR3 has 12 amino acids. The CDR3 loop reads CASSLLYNEQFF. The CDR3 region has the DNA TGTGCCAGCAGCCTCCTCTACAATGAGCAGTTCTTC.

This clone was detected once. The genes are TRBV24-1 and TRBJ2-3, with 10 bases identical to TRBD2. V lost 2 bases and J lost 1; bases outside the gene matches: 5. This CDR3 is built from 17 residues. The germline gives CDR1 KGHDR, CDR2 SFDVKD. The CDR3 region is CATSDSLAGGGTDTQYF. Here the CDR3 DNA reads TGTGCCACCAGTGATTCTTTAGCGGGGGGCGGCACAGATACGCAGTATTTT.

J is TRBJ2-1 and V is TRBV5-1; no firm D call. The CDR3 covers 15 residues. Germline-derived CDR1 and CDR2 are SGHRS and YFSETQ. Trimming cost V 4 bases and J 8 bases, with 19 bases left between them. CDR3 nucleotides: TGCGCCAGCAGCCAAGGGAATTTGGTGCGCGATGAGCAGTTCTTC. Residues: CASSQGNLVRDEQFF. Full variable domain (rest looked up from reference TRBV5-1 and TRBJ2-1): KAGVTQTPRYLIKTRGQQVTLSCSPISGHRSVSWYQQTPGQGLQFLFEYFSETQRNKGNFPGRFSGRQFSNSRSEMNVSTLELGDSALYLCASSQGNLVRDEQFFGPGTRLTVL.

The rearrangement uses TRBV2 and TRBJ1-5, with 7 bases aligning to TRBD1. CDR1 is SNHLY and CDR2 is FYNNEI in the germline V gene. The J segment lost 5 bases and the V segment lost 4 bases, leaving 2 bases of the junction unmatched. This CDR3 has 13 residues. CDR3: CASSVTGDQPQHF. As DNA, the CDR3 is TGTGCCAGCAGTGTAACAGGGGATCAGCCCCAGCATTTT.

This chain joins TRBV27 and TRBJ2-3, with 12 bases fitting TRBD2. Germline CDR1 reads MNHEY; CDR2 reads SMNVEV (reference sequence). Germline trimming cut 10 bases from V and 9 bases from J; bases unmatched to any gene: 11. The CDR3 spans 14 residues. The CDR3 spells CATGLAGILGTQYF. CDR3 coding DNA: TGTGCCACAGGACTAGCGGGGATTTTAGGAACGCAGTATTTT.

The CDR3 protein is CASSSRAPTDQPQHF. CDR3 DNA: TGTGCCAGCAGCTCCCGTGCGCCGACGGATCAGCCCCAGCATTTT. V gene TRBV4-2 combines with J gene TRBJ1-5, with no clear D. The V gene's germline CDR1 is LGHNA and CDR2 YNFKEQ. The CDR3 runs 15 residues. Trimming cost V 5 bases and J 5 bases, with 16 bases left between them.

This chain uses TRBV28 with TRBJ1-2; TRBD1 agrees at 9 bases. The CDR3 is made up of 15 amino acids. The ends lost 5 bases at V and 6 bases at J; junction bases unmatched: 10. The germline gives CDR1 MDHEN, CDR2 SYDVKM. CDR3 amino acids: CASSLTGTGIHGYTF. The CDR3 DNA reads TGTGCCAGCAGTCTTACCGGGACAGGGATCCATGGCTACACCTTC.

The V call is TRBV4-1, the J call TRBJ2-1; 9 nucleotides line up with TRBD2. The CDR3 runs 18 residues. The germline V gene encodes CDR1 MGHRA and CDR2 YSYEKL. J lost 7 bases, V lost 0 bases, and 13 bases had no gene match. Here the CDR3 reads CASSQDSPSGGPRNEQFF. The CDR3 nucleotides read TGCGCCAGCAGCCAAGATTCCCCCAGCGGGGGGCCCCGGAATGAGCAGTTCTTC.

The rearrangement links TRBV14 to TRBJ2-3, with TRBD1 as a possible D gene (6 bases). Per the germline V gene, CDR1 is SGHDN and CDR2 is FVKESK. Trimming pared 4 bases from V and 1 base from J, leaving 15 bases between. The CDR3 runs to 16 residues. The CDR3 sequence is CASSLRTGSRTDTQYF. Here the CDR3 DNA reads TGTGCCAGCAGCCTCCGCACAGGGTCCCGCACAGATACGCAGTATTTT.

The rearrangement links TRBV6-5 to TRBJ1-1; 8 bases are a match to TRBD1. Germline-derived CDR1 and CDR2 are MNHEY and SVGAGI. J gave up 1 base and V 7 bases, and 8 bases lay outside the gene matches. This CDR3 contains 15 residues. The CDR3, as DNA: TGTGCCAGCATTCCCCGGACAGGGCAGAACACTGAAGCTTTCTTT. Translated: CASIPRTGQNTEAFF.

In this sample, this clone turned up once. The chain recombines TRBV5-4 with TRBJ2-2, with D possibly being TRBD1 (5 bases). CDR3 length: 13 residues. Germline CDR1 and CDR2: SGHNT and YYREEE (reference sequence). With 4 bases removed from V and 5 bases from J, the gap between germline ends came to 9 bases. CDR3 sequence reads: CASSNGQTGELFF. CDR3 DNA sequence: TGTGCCAGCAGCAACGGACAAACCGGGGAGCTGTTTTTT.